These T cell receptor beta chains were read from a single sample in a study of blood T cell repertoires in COVID-19. The table came from immunoSEQ multiplex PCR; TCRdb's copy has only in-frame clones and leaves some out. The sample includes 150,000 to 200,000 clones, 79% of them seen just once. Sequencing was carried out using peripheral blood. Receptor source: a woman aged 55-69 years with COVID-19, enrolled during active disease. Both conserved end residues are part of each CDR3. A D gene is named only where the DNA matches it firmly. The size field is filled for only some rows; it gives once, few, many or a size class.

V gene	clone size	D gene	J gene	CDR3 DNA	CDR3 protein
TRBV19	-	TRBD1	TRBJ2-2	TGTGCCAGTAGTCGTCGGACAGGGGACACCGGGGAGCTGTTTTTT	CASSRRTGDTGELFF
TRBV28	-	TRBD2	TRBJ2-7	TGTGCCAGCAGTTCCATAGCGGGAGGTTCGTACGAGCAGTACTTC	CASSSIAGGSYEQYF
TRBV7-8	few	TRBD2	TRBJ2-7	TGTGCCAGCAGCCGACGACTAGCGGGGATACCCTACGAGCAGTACTTC	CASSRRLAGIPYEQYF
TRBV6-5	few	-	TRBJ1-1	TGTGCCAGCGTTCCGCAGTCCTTGAACACTGAAGCTTTCTTT	CASVPQSLNTEAFF
TRBV5-6	few	-	TRBJ2-2	TGTGCCAGCAGCCCATCAGAGACTAGAGGGACCGGGGAGCTGTTTTTT	CASSPSETRGTGELFF
TRBV10-3	many	TRBD2	TRBJ2-1	TGTGCCATCAAAGCCTGGTGGGCTAGCGGTATGAGCCACAATGAGCAGTTCTTC	CAIKAWWASGMSHNEQFF
TRBV2	-	-	TRBJ1-4	TGTGCCAGCAGTGTTCCCCAGGCCCTCAAAAAACTGTTTTTT	CASSVPQALKKLFF
TRBV11-1	-	-	TRBJ1-2	TGTGCCAGCAGCTTAGGCACTGACTATGGCTACACCTTC	CASSLGTDYGYTF
TRBV27	-	-	TRBJ2-7	TGTGCCAGTCCTCTGTCCCGGGACAAATATTACGAGCAGTACTTC	CASPLSRDKYYEQYF
TRBV4-1	-	-	TRBJ2-2	TGCGCCAGCAGTCCGGGGACTTCCCCGGGGGCCGGGGAGCTGTTTTTT	CASSPGTSPGAGELFF
TRBV11-3	many	TRBD1	TRBJ2-1	TGTGCCAGCAGCTTAGGGCACAGGGGGCGGAATGAGCAGTTCTTC	CASSLGHRGRNEQFF
TRBV5-1	-	TRBD2	TRBJ2-1	TGCGCCAGCAGCTTGGGAAGCGGGAGTTACAATGAGCAGTTCTTC	CASSLGSGSYNEQFF
TRBV5-1	few	-	TRBJ1-4	TGCGCCAGCAGCCCCCAGGGGATAGAGGAAAAACTGTTTTTT	CASSPQGIEEKLFF
TRBV19	-	-	TRBJ1-6	TGTGCCAGTAGTCCAGGACAGAACCCTGGGGGATCACCCCTCCACTTT	CASSPGQNPGGSPLHF
TRBV19	once	-	TRBJ1-1	TGTGCCAGTAGTATGGGGGCAGAGAACACTGAAGCTTTCTTT	CASSMGAENTEAFF
TRBV5-4	once	TRBD2	TRBJ2-1	TGTGCCAGCAGCTGGGGTAGCGGGAGAAGTGTCTTC	CASSWGSGRSVF
TRBV5-4	-	-	TRBJ1-2	TGTGCCAGCAGCCTCCTTGACAGGAATTATGGCTACACCTTC	CASSLLDRNYGYTF
TRBV5-1	-	-	TRBJ1-1	TGCGCCAGCAGCGACCCCGGAGGAGACACTGAAGCTTTCTTT	CASSDPGGDTEAFF
TRBV5-6	-	-	TRBJ2-3	TGTGCCAGCAGCTTGAGGAGGGCCGGAGGCACAGATACGCAGTATTTT	CASSLRRAGGTDTQYF
TRBV21-1	-	-	TRBJ2-2	TGTGCCAGCAGCAAAGGCGGAACGGGGGGGCCGTGGACCGGGGAGCTGTTTTTT	CASSKGGTGGPWTGELFF
TRBV19	-	TRBD1	TRBJ2-7	TGTGCCAGTCACTCCGGGACAGGGTACGGCGAGCAGTACTTC	CASHSGTGYGEQYF
TRBV15	-	-	TRBJ1-1	TGTGCCACCAGCAGAGAAAGGCGGGAGAACACTGAAGCTTTCTTT	CATSRERRENTEAFF
TRBV7-9	-	-	TRBJ1-4	TGTGCCAGCAGCTTGGGCAGGTCCTTGGAGGGAAAACTGTTTTTT	CASSLGRSLEGKLFF
TRBV15	-	-	TRBJ1-6	TGTGCCACCAGCCCTGACAGGTCCGCCTATAATTCACCCCTCCACTTT	CATSPDRSAYNSPLHF
TRBV11-3	-	TRBD1	TRBJ2-5	TGTGCCAGCCAGGGGGCAGCTCAAGAGACCCAGTACTTC	CASQGAAQETQYF
TRBV4-3	-	TRBD1	TRBJ1-2	TGCGCCAGCAGCCCCGGACAGGGTTATGGCTACACCTTC	CASSPGQGYGYTF
TRBV28	-	-	TRBJ2-2	TGTGCCAGCAGCCTGAGCGCCGGGGAGCTGTTTTTT	CASSLSAGELFF
TRBV6-5	-	-	TRBJ2-1	TGTGCCAGCAGTTACTCGACCGGGTATGAGCAGTTCTTC	CASSYSTGYEQFF
TRBV2	-	-	TRBJ2-2	TGTGCCAGCAGTGAAGCTGGGGCCGACACCGGGGAGCTGTTTTTT	CASSEAGADTGELFF
TRBV14	-	-	TRBJ1-4	TGTGCCAGCAGCCAAAATCGGGAAAAACTGTTTTTT	CASSQNREKLFF
TRBV4-2	-	TRBD1	TRBJ2-7	TGTGCCAGCAGCCCGAGACAGGGGGCCTCCTACGAGCAGTACTTC	CASSPRQGASYEQYF
TRBV12-3/TRBV12-4	-	-	TRBJ2-7	TGTGCCAGCAGTACGGTATCCGAGCAGTACTTC	CASSTVSEQYF
TRBV5-1	-	TRBD2	TRBJ2-3	TGCGCCAGCAGCCTCACCCCGGGAGGGCCTGGGACAGATACGCAGTATTTT	CASSLTPGGPGTDTQYF
TRBV5-1	-	TRBD2	TRBJ2-1	TGCGCCAGCAGCTTGGGACTAGCGGGAGGCGGCAATGAGCAGTTCTTC	CASSLGLAGGGNEQFF
TRBV30	many	-	TRBJ1-3	TGTGCCTGGAGCAGAGATTCAGGATCTGGAAACACCATATATTTT	CAWSRDSGSGNTIYF
TRBV19	-	-	TRBJ2-2	TGTGCCAGTAGGAGGTACACCGGGGAGCTGTTTTTT	CASRRYTGELFF
TRBV28	-	TRBD1	TRBJ1-2	TGTGCCAGCAGTCGACAGGGGTTGAGCTATGGCTACACCTTC	CASSRQGLSYGYTF
TRBV9	-	-	TRBJ2-1	TGTGCCAGCAGCGCCTTTTTCGGGACTGGTTACAATGAGCAGTTCTTC	CASSAFFGTGYNEQFF
TRBV2	-	-	TRBJ2-3	TGTGCCAGCAGTGAACGAGCGCCAGATACGCAGTATTTT	CASSERAPDTQYF
TRBV5-6	-	TRBD1	TRBJ1-4	TGTGCCAGCAGTACCTCTCGGACAGGGAGAGGTGAAAAACTGTTTTTT	CASSTSRTGRGEKLFF
TRBV30	-	-	TRBJ2-2	TGTGCCTGGTCTAGGGCGGGAGGGGAGCTGTTTTTT	CAWSRAGGELFF
TRBV5-4	-	-	TRBJ1-2	TGTGCCAGCAGTCAAGACGCGGGCTATGGCTACACCTTC	CASSQDAGYGYTF
TRBV4-3	once	-	TRBJ2-3	TGCGCCAGCAGCCAAGGCGGAGGGAGCGGTCCTGAAGATACGCAGTATTTT	CASSQGGGSGPEDTQYF
TRBV3-1/TRBV3-2	-	TRBD2	TRBJ2-5	TGTGCCAGCAGCCAAGATGGGTTGTTCGCGGCTAGCGGGGGGGCCTGGAAGGAGACCCAGTACTTC	CASSQDGLFAASGGAWKETQYF
TRBV18	-	-	TRBJ2-2	TGTGCCAGCTCCCGGGACACAAACACCGGGGAGCTGTTTTTT	CASSRDTNTGELFF
TRBV6-6	-	TRBD2	TRBJ2-7	TGTGCCAGCAGTTACTCCGGGAGCGGGAGTAGCTTC	CASSYSGSGSSF
TRBV28	-	TRBD1	TRBJ1-4	TGTGCCAGCAGTTCGACAGGGGTTAATGAAAAACTGTTTTTT	CASSSTGVNEKLFF
TRBV6-1	-	-	TRBJ2-3	TGTGCCAGCAGTGGTCCCGGGACATCCCCATCACGAGATACGCAGTATTTT	CASSGPGTSPSRDTQYF
TRBV28	once	-	TRBJ1-4	TGTGCCAGCAGTTACCAGGGGTCTAATGAAAAACTGTTTTTT	CASSYQGSNEKLFF
TRBV24-1	medium-sized	-	TRBJ1-2	TGTGCCACCAGTGAGTCTGCGGACTATGGCTACACCTTC	CATSESADYGYTF
TRBV6-1	-	-	TRBJ2-1	TGTGCCAGCAGTGAAGAGGGTAGGGGTCTGCATGAGCAGTTCTTC	CASSEEGRGLHEQFF
TRBV5-8	once	TRBD1	TRBJ1-5	TGTGCCAGCAGCGTGACAGGGGGCCGGTTCAGGAGTCAGCCCCAGCATTTT	CASSVTGGRFRSQPQHF
TRBV3-1/TRBV3-2	-	-	TRBJ1-5	TGTGCCAGCAGCCAAGATCGGCCAGGAAATCAGCCCCAGCATTTT	CASSQDRPGNQPQHF
TRBV7-8	once	-	TRBJ1-6	TGTGCCAGCAGCTTAGACAGCTCCTATAATTCACCCCTCCACTTT	CASSLDSSYNSPLHF